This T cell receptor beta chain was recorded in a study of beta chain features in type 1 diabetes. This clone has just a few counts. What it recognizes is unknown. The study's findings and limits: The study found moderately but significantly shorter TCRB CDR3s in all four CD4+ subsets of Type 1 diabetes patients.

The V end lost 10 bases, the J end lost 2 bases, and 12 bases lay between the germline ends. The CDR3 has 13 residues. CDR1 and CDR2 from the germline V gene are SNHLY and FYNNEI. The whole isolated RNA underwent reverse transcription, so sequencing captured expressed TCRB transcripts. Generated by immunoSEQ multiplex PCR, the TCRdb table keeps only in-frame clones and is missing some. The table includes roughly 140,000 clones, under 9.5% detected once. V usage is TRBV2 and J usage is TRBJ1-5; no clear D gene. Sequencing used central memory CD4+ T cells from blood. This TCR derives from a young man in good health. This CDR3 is CATRVGGNQPQHF. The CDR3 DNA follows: TGTGCCACCCGGGTCGGGGGCAATCAGCCCCAGCATTTT.